This record covers a single T cell receptor (beta chain). Its matching antigen is unknown. This PCR relied on a set of 60 Vbeta primers and 13 Jbeta primers. In the authors' methods: Per a later analysis, the number of unique TCR beta chains was around 80 million, of which roughly 9.9 million were shared. Sequenced by immunoSEQ multiplex PCR; TCRdb stores in-frame clones only, minus some. V and J calls and clone size follow that table, whereas D and trimming were derived from the DNA. The sample lists about 63,000 clones, roughly 70% occurring once. The data are from a study of cytomegalovirus exposure and HLA in healthy donors. Study results and caveats: A list of roughly 180 TCR beta chains associated with cytomegalovirus was given.

Donors likely had unrecorded immune exposures despite being nominally healthy when sampled. Germline V gene data show CDR1 as LGHNA and CDR2 as YSLEER. The CDR3 is made up of 14 amino acids. Losses at the gene ends were 3 bases for V and 3 bases for J; bases not matched to a gene: 3. The chain carries TRBV4-3 and TRBJ2-7; 9 bases map to TRBD1. This clonotype originated in a man in his fifties in good health and CMV-seropositive. The sequenced sample consisted of PBMCs. The CDR3 region is CASSHRTGDYEQYF. In DNA, the CDR3 is TGCGCCAGCAGCCATCGGACAGGGGACTACGAGCAGTACTTC.